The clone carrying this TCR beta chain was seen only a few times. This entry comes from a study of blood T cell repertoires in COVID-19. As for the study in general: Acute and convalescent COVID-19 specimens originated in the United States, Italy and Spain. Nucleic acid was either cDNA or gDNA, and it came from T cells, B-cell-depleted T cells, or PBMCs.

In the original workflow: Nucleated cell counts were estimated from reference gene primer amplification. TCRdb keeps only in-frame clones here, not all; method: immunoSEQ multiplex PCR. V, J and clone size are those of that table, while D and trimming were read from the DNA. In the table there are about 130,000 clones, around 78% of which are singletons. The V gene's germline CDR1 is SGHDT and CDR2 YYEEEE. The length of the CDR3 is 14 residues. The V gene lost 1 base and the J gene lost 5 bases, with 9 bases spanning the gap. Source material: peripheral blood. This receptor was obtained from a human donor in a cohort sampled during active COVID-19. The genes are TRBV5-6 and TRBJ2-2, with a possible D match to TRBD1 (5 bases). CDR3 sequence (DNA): TGTGCCAGCAGCTTGCTCAGGGCGACCGGGGAGCTGTTTTTT. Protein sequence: CASSLLRATGELFF. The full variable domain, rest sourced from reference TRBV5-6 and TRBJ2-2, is DAGVTQSPTHLIKTRGQQVTLRCSPKSGHDTVSWYQQALGQGPQFIFQYYEEEERQRGNFPDRFSGHQFPNYSSELNVNALLLGDSALYLCASSLLRATGELFFGEGSRLTVL.